This TCR beta chain was identified in a study of T cell responses to AZD1222 COVID-19 vaccine. Overall study findings and caveats: Seropositive status at baseline applied to only five to seven AZD1222 recipients.

Germline CDR1 and CDR2: MGHRA and YSYEKL. This CDR3 contains 14 residues. The V and J ends lost 4 bases and 2 bases, in that order; junction bases with no gene match: 5. Remarks on this clone: Its antigen is not identified.

Sequenced by immunoSEQ multiplex PCR; TCRdb stores in-frame clones only, minus some. Of 150,000 to 200,000 clones in the sample, 90% to 95% were seen once. The input for sequencing was peripheral blood, taken on day 0 of AZD1222 vaccination. The chain combines TRBV4-1 with TRBJ2-7; TRBD1 agrees at 7 bases. The TCR sequence derives from an adult in good health. This CDR3 reads CASSRTGYTYEQYF. In DNA, the CDR3 is TGCGCCAGCAGCCGGACAGGATACACCTACGAGCAGTACTTC.